What follows are 21 T cell receptor beta chains derived from one specimen sequenced in a study of T-cell reconstitution after alpha-beta-depleted transplantation in children. Unique molecular identifiers were built into the TCRbeta library. TCRdb passed the PCR reads through MiXCR, listing each CDR3 protein once. The sample has about 610,000 distinct CDR3 sequences, 25% to 30% seen once. This specimen was PBMCs, taken before TCRalphabeta/CD19-depleted stem cell transplant. The receptors were gathered from a boy under three years old with Wiskott-Aldrich syndrome, due to receive a stem cell transplant.

This clonotype was recorded a few times. V is TRBV4-2 and J is TRBJ1-2; no reliable D call. Germline V gene data show CDR1 as LGHNA and CDR2 as YNFKEQ. Between the trimmed V and J ends, which lost 0 bases and 8 bases, there was a span of 16 bases. This CDR3 region has 15 residues. DNA for the CDR3: TGTGCCAGCAGCCAAGATCGGCGAGGCGATCGGGGCTACACCTTC. Its protein product is CASSQDRRGDRGYTF.

The chain joins TRBV20-1 to TRBJ2-5; D remains unclear. Germline-derived CDR1 and CDR2 are DFQATT and SNEGSKA (reference sequence). The V gene lost 2 bases and the J gene lost 6 bases, with 13 bases spanning the gap. This CDR3 is 13 amino acids long. CDR3 protein: CSARSSDLKTQYF. In DNA, the CDR3 is TGCAGTGCTAGATCTAGTGATCTGAAGACCCAGTACTTC.

The rearrangement uses TRBV5-6 and TRBJ2-4, with D perhaps given as TRBD1 or TRBD2 (5 bases each). The CDR3 runs to 16 residues. Germline lookup yields CDR1 SGHDT and CDR2 YYEEEE. V was pared by 0 bases and J by 8 bases, with 18 bases between. The CDR3 DNA reads as TGTGCCAGCAGCTTGGTTTCGGCTGGGGGTTTGGACATTCAGTACTTC. Protein: CASSLVSAGGLDIQYF.

This clonotype was counted a single time. V is TRBV5-1 and J is TRBJ2-2, with 7 bases identical to TRBD2. The V segment lost 4 bases and the J segment 1 base; nucleotides outside the gene matches: 7. Germline loops: CDR1 SGHRS, CDR2 YFSETQ. There are 16 residues in the CDR3. CDR3 sequence (DNA): TGCGCCAGCAGCCCGGGGGGACGAATGAACACCGGGGAGCTGTTTTTT. This codes for CASSPGGRMNTGELFF. The entire variable domain, with the rest obtained from reference TRBV5-1 and TRBJ2-2, is as follows: KAGVTQTPRYLIKTRGQQVTLSCSPISGHRSVSWYQQTPGQGLQFLFEYFSETQRNKGNFPGRFSGRQFSNSRSEMNVSTLELGDSALYLCASSPGGRMNTGELFFGEGSRLTVL.

The chain joins TRBV5-1 to TRBJ2-7, with D tentatively TRBD1 or TRBD2 (5 bases each). The CDR3 runs 16 residues. Trimming cost V 4 bases and J 1 base, with 18 bases left between them. Germline V gene lookup returns CDR1 SGHRS and CDR2 YFSETQ. CDR3 coding DNA: TGCGCCAGCAGCCTTAAGAGGGGAGCTCTGTCCTACGAGCAGTACTTC. Protein: CASSLKRGALSYEQYF.

The chain employs TRBV5-1 and TRBJ2-1, with 10 bases lining up with TRBD2. Germline CDR1 and CDR2: SGHRS and YFSETQ. The trim removed 4 bases at V and 3 bases at J, leaving 4 bases unmatched. The CDR3 covers 15 residues. The CDR3 DNA is TGCGCCAGCAGCGACGGGACTAGCGTCTACAATGAGCAGTTCTTC. Translation gives CASSDGTSVYNEQFF.

The chain recombines TRBV9 with TRBJ1-3; D perhaps matches TRBD1 (5 bases). The CDR3 is 15 residues long. Germline V lookup: CDR1 SGDLS, CDR2 YYNGEE. Trimming removed 0 bases from V and 4 bases from J, with 11 bases in between. CDR3 in amino acids: CASSVAGIPGNTIYF. The CDR3 DNA follows: TGTGCCAGCAGCGTAGCAGGGATCCCCGGAAACACCATATATTTT.

This clonotype was counted a few times. This sequence joins TRBV11-2 and TRBJ2-3; the D gene is possibly TRBD2 (5 bases). The length of the CDR3 is 15 residues. Germline-derived CDR1 and CDR2 are SGHAT and FQNNGV. Trimming left V 5 bases short and J 0 bases short, with 12 bases between. The CDR3 nucleotides are TGTGCCAGCAGCGGAACTAGAACTAGCACAGATACGCAGTATTTT. This codes for CASSGTRTSTDTQYF.

This clonotype has a handful of counts. The chain carries TRBV5-6 and TRBJ1-1; D not certain. Germline CDR1 SGHDT, CDR2 YYEEEE. Trimming pared 2 bases from V and 6 bases from J, leaving 11 bases between. CDR3 size: 13 residues. The CDR3 coding sequence is TGTGCCAGCAGCTTCGGAGGCCCATCTGAAGCTTTCTTT. Amino acids: CASSFGGPSEAFF.

This clonotype has just a few counts. The rearrangement uses TRBV5-1 and TRBJ2-7; the match to TRBD2 covers 9 bases. V trimming: 0 bases; J trimming: 5 bases; junction bases outside the gene matches: 9. The CDR3 has 16 residues. Per germline, CDR1 SGHRS and CDR2 YFSETQ. The CDR3 protein is CASSLAEAGGADEQYF. Here the CDR3 DNA reads TGCGCCAGCAGCTTGGCCGAGGCGGGAGGGGCCGACGAGCAGTACTTC.

The chain combines TRBV2 with TRBJ1-1; D not certain. V lost 2 bases, J lost 3 bases, and 16 bases lay in between. CDR1 is SNHLY and CDR2 is FYNNEI in the germline V gene. The CDR3 loop spans 16 amino acids. The CDR3 nucleotides read TGTGCCAGCAGTGAACCGGCCTTGTTAGCCTACACTGAAGCTTTCTTT. This codes for CASSEPALLAYTEAFF.

The table lists this clonotype with a few counts. The chain joins TRBV20-1 to TRBJ1-5; the D gene is possibly TRBD1 (6 bases). The CDR3 is 14 residues long. CDR1 and CDR2 (germline): DFQATT, SNEGSKA (reference sequence). V lost 4 bases and J 2 bases, leaving 12 bases between the germline ends. CDR3 sequence: CSATQGSGNQPQHF. Here the CDR3 DNA reads TGCAGTGCTACACAGGGTTCCGGCAATCAGCCCCAGCATTTT.

The rearrangement joins TRBV24-1 to TRBJ2-1; D ambiguous. This CDR3 is 11 amino acids long. The germline gives CDR1 KGHDR, CDR2 SFDVKD. Trimming removed 4 bases at V and 10 bases at J, with 7 bases between. CDR3 protein: CATSELREQFF. The CDR3 coding sequence is TGTGCCACCAGTGAATTACGAGAGCAGTTCTTC.

The chain carries TRBV12-3 or TRBV12-4 and TRBJ2-5; possible D gene TRBD2, 6 bases. The CDR3 runs 14 residues. V lost 8 bases and J lost 1, with 14 bases in between. The CDR3 DNA is TGTGCCAGCTGCCGGGCCGGGAGCCAAGAGACCCAGTACTTC. Translated, it gives CASCRAGSQETQYF.

There are a few counts of this clonotype. CDR3 sequence (DNA): TGCGCCAGCAGCTTGTCCTCTAGGAGCTCCTACAATGAGCAGTTCTTC. This sequence encodes CASSLSSRSSYNEQFF. V and J are TRBV5-1 and TRBJ2-1; D not resolved. Trimming left V 1 base short and J 0 bases short, with 11 bases between. The CDR3 is 16 amino acids. Germline assignment: CDR1 SGHRS and CDR2 YFSETQ.

This clonotype came up a few times. The chain carries TRBV5-1 and TRBJ2-2, with TRBD2 identical over 14 bases. Germline CDR1 and CDR2: SGHRS and YFSETQ. V lost 2 bases and J lost 5; bases outside the gene matches: 11. The CDR3 extends over 19 amino acids. Here the CDR3 reads CASSFPTSGRARGTGELFF. In DNA form, the CDR3 reads TGCGCCAGCAGCTTCCCGACTAGCGGGAGGGCCCGGGGGACCGGGGAGCTGTTTTTT. Full variable domain (missing parts from reference TRBV5-1 and TRBJ2-2): KAGVTQTPRYLIKTRGQQVTLSCSPISGHRSVSWYQQTPGQGLQFLFEYFSETQRNKGNFPGRFSGRQFSNSRSEMNVSTLELGDSALYLCASSFPTSGRARGTGELFFGEGSRLTVL.

The chain joins TRBV6-4 to TRBJ2-1; 8 bases align to TRBD2. The CDR3 has 16 residues. Germline CDR1 MRHNA, CDR2 SNTAGT. The junction had 7 bases not matched to a gene; V was cut back by 2 bases and J by 4 bases. In nucleotides, the CDR3 is TGTGCCAGCAGTGACGACGGGACTAGGATATACAATGAGCAGTTCTTC. This sequence encodes CASSDDGTRIYNEQFF.

The genes are TRBV5-1 and TRBJ2-3, with D perhaps matching TRBD1 or TRBD2 (6 bases each). This CDR3 spans 13 amino acids. V shed 5 bases and J shed 4 bases, with 11 bases lying between them. Germline values: CDR1 SGHRS, CDR2 YFSETQ. CDR3: CASSKGGPDTQYF. CDR3 sequence (DNA): TGCGCCAGCAGTAAGGGGGGCCCAGATACGCAGTATTTT.

This clonotype has just a few counts. The chain links TRBV28 to TRBJ2-7; perhaps D is TRBD1 or TRBD2 (7 bases each). Germline V gene data show CDR1 as MDHEN and CDR2 as SYDVKM. The CDR3 covers 13 residues. V was cut by 6 bases and J by 5 bases, with 14 bases left in between. CDR3 loop: CASSRGGLDEQYF. CDR3 nucleotide sequence: TGTGCCAGCAGCAGGGGGGGTTTGGACGAGCAGTACTTC.

The chain uses TRBV20-1 and TRBJ2-1, with TRBD1 identical over 10 bases. This CDR3 contains 16 residues. Germline CDR1 DFQATT, CDR2 SNEGSKA (reference sequence). V lost 5 bases and J lost 5; bases outside the gene matches: 12. This CDR3 reads CSAPFVRDRGHNEQFF. The CDR3, as DNA: TGCAGTGCTCCATTCGTCCGGGACAGGGGCCACAATGAGCAGTTCTTC.

V is TRBV5-5 and J is TRBJ2-7; D possibly uses TRBD1 or TRBD2 (5 bases each). The CDR3 is 14 residues long. Germline V gene lookup returns CDR1 SGHKS and CDR2 YYEKEE (reference sequence). Trimming removed 7 bases from V and 2 bases from J, with 16 bases in between. The CDR3 DNA follows: TGTGCCAGCGAGGGGATTGGAGCGACCTACGAGCAGTACTTC. Protein product: CASEGIGATYEQYF.